This T cell receptor (beta chain) was found in a study of identical twins. Whole-study findings and limits: Zero-insertion findings could be partly confounded by invariant cells (MAIT and iNKT cells). Out-of-frame TCR alpha sharing observed in monozygotic twins exceeded model estimates.

Germline V lookup: CDR1 ENHRY, CDR2 SYGVKD. V was pared by 2 bases and J by 0 bases, with 7 bases between. The CDR3 contains 14 residues. Note on this clonotype: The antigen is unknown.

One entry per CDR3 protein results from TCRdb running MiXCR on the 5' RACE reads. The repertoire has about 220,000 distinct CDR3 sequences, approximately 7.8% of them found once; the top ten carry about 5.8%. Separately, the same data were catalogued under a study of yellow fever vaccine responses in identical twins.

The chain links TRBV10-3 to TRBJ1-2; D remains unclear. Sequenced sample: CD8+ T cells sorted from blood. This clonotype was obtained from a woman between 18 and 29 years old in good health. DNA for the CDR3: TGTGCCATCAGTGAGGAGGTGGCTAACTATGGCTACACCTTC. It is translated as CAISEEVANYGYTF.